The rows below give T cell receptor beta chains drawn from one sample of a study of T cells in Graves' hyperthyroidism and ophthalmopathy. TCRdb reprocessed the multiplex PCR reads via MiXCR and lists one record per CDR3 protein. This sample yields about 400,000 distinct CDR3 sequences, of which roughly 25% are seen a single time; around four fifths belongs to the top ten. Specimen: blood. Receptors were obtained from a man over 45 with Graves' hyperthyroidism. The conserved cysteine and the conserved F or W are not part of the CDR3 here. D genes are given only for firm matches. Size tells how often a clone was seen (once, few, many) or the class of an expanded clone, and some rows leave it out.

v_gene,abundance,d_gene,CDR3aa
TRBV7-7,many,NA,ASSPQEGGGVEQF
TRBV10-1,NA,NA,ASPPGRILNEKLF
TRBV30,NA,TRBD1,AWGGGTGYQPQH
TRBV12-3/TRBV12-4,NA,NA,ASSFGVDGYT
TRBV11-2,few,TRBD1,ASSATGMPGGYT
TRBV28,many,NA,ASSPTPGRGRYEQY
TRBV25-1,NA,NA,ASNAVGRQTQY
TRBV20-1,NA,NA,SASTAYTEAF
TRBV6-2/TRBV6-3,few,NA,ASSYPGVGYNEQF
TRBV2,NA,NA,ASSVRVQQPQH
TRBV20-1,NA,TRBD1,SAMRGQEYEQF
TRBV19,few,TRBD1,ASSIGRGEAF
TRBV3-1,NA,TRBD2,ASSVRTGGAGSGTGELF
TRBV18,few,NA,ASSPPSRATDTQY
TRBV18,many,NA,ASSPVQGHGYT
TRBV6-2/TRBV6-3,NA,NA,ASSYSTATSTDTQY
TRBV13,NA,NA,ASSFYQDTGELF
TRBV12-3/TRBV12-4,many,NA,ASRPRGGYYEQY
TRBV11-2,NA,TRBD1,ASSLPGQGFYEQY
TRBV3-1,few,NA,ASSLSGQFNQPQH
TRBV20-1,many,NA,SASGKWDGELF
TRBV29-1,few,NA,SVGGRRDTQY
TRBV28,once,NA,ATDTDSLDGEQF
TRBV6-1,few,NA,ASSELAGTGELF
TRBV6-5,few,NA,ASSSSVGGGNSPLH
TRBV18,NA,NA,ASSPPGGPKYTQC
TRBV11-2,many,NA,ASRRGVNTEAF
TRBV11-2,NA,TRBD2,ASSQELPGLGSSEQY
TRBV18,many,NA,ASSKTGADTQY
TRBV7-3,few,NA,ASSLAIHGQPLH
TRBV7-3,many,NA,ASSLGWPKADTQY
TRBV7-9,few,TRBD2,ASGGVFGEQY
TRBV5-1,few,NA,ASSFGDGDGYT
TRBV20-1,NA,NA,SARETRGGNTIY
TRBV2,many,NA,ASSSLSGYTQY
TRBV7-9,many,NA,ASSSHPYEQY
TRBV2,few,NA,ASSAGWNSPLH
TRBV27,NA,NA,ASSLRFGRDSAYEQF